These 20 T cell receptor beta chains were all obtained from the same sample, sequenced in a study of CD4+ T cells in melanoma. Some clones are missing from TCRdb's copy, which holds only in-frame ones; the method was immunoSEQ multiplex PCR. The sample has 12,000 to 15,000 clones; approximately 62% are singletons. The specimen sequenced was cells from a culture (not recorded whether cultured in vitro). The receptors originated from a human donor with melanoma.

This clone was counted a few times. This chain links TRBV29-1 with TRBJ1-6; possible D gene TRBD1, 6 bases. Germline V gene lookup returns CDR1 SQVTM and CDR2 ANQGSEA. Trimming removed 4 bases from V and 7 bases from J, with 14 bases in between. This CDR3 spans 14 amino acids. CDR3 nucleotides: TGCAGCGTTGGGCTCGGGGGGCACAATTCACCCCTCCACTTT. It encodes CSVGLGGHNSPLHF. Full variable domain (outside the CDR3, taken from reference TRBV29-1 and TRBJ1-6): SAVISQKPSRDICQRGTSLTIQCQVDSQVTMMFWYRQQPGQSLTLIATANQGSEATYESGFVIDKFPISRPNLTFSTLTVSNMSPEDSSIYLCSVGLGGHNSPLHFGNGTRLTVT.

CDR3 sequence: CASQPPWQQETQYF. In DNA, the CDR3 is TGTGCCAGCCAACCCCCCTGGCAGCAGGAGACCCAGTACTTC. The rearrangement uses TRBV25-1 and TRBJ2-5; D is unresolved. V was clipped by 8 bases and J by 5 bases, with 18 bases between them. Germline loops: CDR1 MGHDK, CDR2 SYGVNS. The CDR3 sequence is 14 residues long.

The rearrangement links TRBV6-6 to TRBJ2-7, with 8 bases aligning to TRBD1. The CDR3 is 14 amino acids. Unmatched junction bases numbered 6, after V lost 6 bases and J lost 2 bases. From germline, CDR1 is MNHNY and CDR2 SVGAGI (reference sequence). CDR3 amino acids: CASRIGQGAYEQYF. The CDR3 nucleotides are TGTGCCAGCAGAATCGGACAGGGCGCCTACGAGCAGTACTTC.

The chain links TRBV5-1 to TRBJ1-5, with 7 bases lining up with TRBD1. The CDR3 extends over 14 amino acids. Germline CDR1 SGHRS, CDR2 YFSETQ. The trim removed 4 bases at V and 5 bases at J, leaving 6 bases unmatched. The CDR3 region has the DNA TGCGCCAGCAGCGGGGGACAGCCGGATCAGCCCCAGCATTTT. Translation: CASSGGQPDQPQHF.

The CDR3 nucleotides are TGTGCCAGCAAGTCCTCTGGAAACACCATATATTTT. Translated, it gives CASKSSGNTIYF. The V call is TRBV6-5, the J call TRBJ1-3, with D unclear. With 7 bases removed from V and 0 bases from J, the gap between germline ends came to 4 bases. This CDR3 has 12 residues. CDR1 and CDR2 (germline): MNHEY, SVGAGI.

The V and J genes are TRBV5-4 and TRBJ2-5; D not resolved. The tail of the sequence fits TRBJ2-7 better, so the J call may be wrong. Germline CDR1 is SGHNT and CDR2 is YYREEE (reference sequence). The CDR3 runs to 16 residues. The CDR3 sequence is CASSSGGPLALYEQYF. CDR3 nucleotides: TGTGCCAGCAGCTCGGGCGGCCCTCTCGCCCTGTACGAGCAGTACTTC.

The chain carries TRBV9 and TRBJ2-5, with 10 bases matching TRBD2. There are 17 residues in the CDR3. V trimming: 0 bases; J trimming: 5 bases; junction bases outside the gene matches: 10. Per the germline V gene, CDR1 is SGDLS and CDR2 is YYNGEE. CDR3 protein: CASSVGSSGGASETQYF. In DNA form, the CDR3 reads TGTGCCAGCAGCGTAGGCTCCAGCGGGGGGGCTTCGGAGACCCAGTACTTC.

This rearrangement joins TRBV9 to TRBJ1-2; 9 bases align to TRBD1. After removal of 4 bases from V and 6 bases from J, the junction contained 4 bases not matched to a gene. CDR1 is SGDLS and CDR2 is YYNGEE in the germline V gene. The CDR3 has 13 residues. In DNA, the CDR3 is TGTGCCAGCAGCCTTGGGACAGGGAATGGCTACACCTTC. The encoded protein is CASSLGTGNGYTF.

This sequence joins TRBV5-1 and TRBJ2-3, with TRBD2 matching over 8 bases. Germline lookup yields CDR1 SGHRS and CDR2 YFSETQ. J was trimmed by 0 bases and V by 5 bases; bases with no gene match: 5. This CDR3 has 15 amino acids. CDR3 amino acids: CASRSGGGSTDTQYF. For the CDR3, the DNA is TGCGCCAGCAGGTCGGGGGGGGGTAGCACAGATACGCAGTATTTT.

This clone was observed a handful of times. V is TRBV10-3 and J is TRBJ2-7, with TRBD1 identical over 7 bases. Germline CDR1 is ENHRY and CDR2 is SYGVKD. The CDR3 is 14 residues long. After removal of 6 bases from V and 3 bases from J, the junction contained 8 bases not matched to a gene. CDR3 protein: CAISRQGTYYEQYF. The DNA of the CDR3 is TGTGCCATCAGCAGACAGGGAACCTACTACGAGCAGTACTTC.

By proportion, this clone is medium-sized. The chain carries TRBV25-1 and TRBJ1-2; TRBD1 is a possible D gene (5 bases). The V gene lost 7 bases and the J gene lost 8 bases, with 17 bases spanning the gap. The CDR3 covers 13 residues. Germline V gene lookup returns CDR1 MGHDK and CDR2 SYGVNS. The CDR3, as DNA: TGTGCCAGCACCCTAGAAGGGGTCCAGGGCTACACCTTC. Its translation: CASTLEGVQGYTF.

V gene TRBV4-2 combines with J gene TRBJ2-3, with 9 nucleotides matching TRBD2. CDR1 LGHNA and CDR2 YNFKEQ come from the germline V gene. This CDR3 spans 18 amino acids. V shed 1 base, J shed 2 bases, and the junction held 10 bases outside the gene matches. CDR3 sequence reads: CASSQAGGSSGATDTQYF. CDR3 nucleotide sequence: TGTGCCAGCAGCCAAGCCGGGGGGTCTAGCGGGGCCACAGATACGCAGTATTTT.

The chain is built from TRBV30 and TRBJ1-5; 8 bases are a match to TRBD1. This CDR3 spans 14 amino acids. J gave up 5 bases and V 2 bases, and 5 bases lay outside the gene matches. CDR1 and CDR2 (germline): GTSNPN, SVGIG (reference sequence). The CDR3 loop reads CAWSRRQGYQPQHF. The CDR3 coding sequence is TGTGCCTGGAGTCGGCGACAGGGGTATCAGCCCCAGCATTTT.

In its sample, this clone was seen once. J is TRBJ2-2 and V is TRBV4-1; D may be TRBD1 (5 bases). Trimming removed 4 bases at V and 1 base at J, with 13 bases between. Per the germline V gene, CDR1 is MGHRA and CDR2 is YSYEKL. This CDR3 comprises 16 residues. DNA for the CDR3: TGCGCCAGCAGCCGGGAAGACAGCTGGAACACCGGGGAGCTGTTTTTT. This gives the protein CASSREDSWNTGELFF.

The rearrangement uses TRBV4-1 and TRBJ1-2; weak D call: TRBD1 (5 bases). Trimming took off 4 bases at V and 1 base at J, with 13 bases between the two ends. Germline V gene data show CDR1 as MGHRA and CDR2 as YSYEKL. The CDR3 loop spans 15 amino acids. Here the CDR3 DNA reads TGCGCCAGCAGCCGGGGGGGAGGGAATAACTATGGCTACACCTTC. This sequence encodes CASSRGGGNNYGYTF.

The V call is TRBV7-2, the J call TRBJ2-7; D might be TRBD1 (6 bases). The CDR3 covers 15 residues. Trimming cost V 1 base and J 3 bases, with 13 bases left between them. The germline gives CDR1 SGHTA, CDR2 FQGNSA. The CDR3 protein is CASSLVGTSRYEQYF. The DNA of the CDR3 is TGTGCCAGCAGCTTAGTTGGGACATCTCGCTACGAGCAGTACTTC.

This clone was counted once. V usage is TRBV11-3 and J usage is TRBJ2-2; perhaps TRBD1 as D (6 bases). The V end lost 8 bases, the J end lost 1 base, and 11 bases lay between the germline ends. The CDR3 covers 14 residues. Germline V gene lookup returns CDR1 SGHNT and CDR2 YENEEA. CDR3 DNA sequence: TGTGCCAGCGCGGGCAGGGGGAACACCGGGGAGCTGTTTTTT. Translation gives CASAGRGNTGELFF.

This clone was counted once. The chain has TRBV6-4 and TRBJ2-7; tentatively, D is TRBD1 (6 bases). V lost 6 bases, J lost 2 bases, and 20 bases lay in between. The CDR3 is 16 residues long. Germline V gives CDR1 MRHNA, CDR2 SNTAGT. CDR3 protein: CASSRSSGAIPYEQYF. The DNA for the CDR3 is TGTGCCAGCAGCCGATCATCAGGGGCCATACCCTACGAGCAGTACTTC.

The genes are TRBV4-2 and TRBJ1-4; the D is unclear. Germline CDR1 is LGHNA and CDR2 is YNFKEQ. This CDR3 comprises 16 residues. The V end lost 1 base, the J end lost 8 bases, and 17 bases lay between the germline ends. The CDR3 is CASSQVVSLYKEKLFF. As DNA, the CDR3 is TGTGCCAGCAGCCAAGTCGTGTCGTTGTACAAGGAAAAACTGTTTTTT.

The chain recombines TRBV6-6 with TRBJ1-1; D is ambiguous. The V end lost 2 bases, the J end lost 9 bases, and 7 bases lay between the germline ends. CDR1 is MNHNY and CDR2 is SVGAGI in the germline V gene (reference sequence). This CDR3 comprises 11 residues. DNA of the CDR3: TGTGCCAGCAGTTACGGGCCAAAAGCTTTCTTT. Its protein product is CASSYGPKAFF.